The 6 T cell receptor beta chains below come from one sample, sequenced in a study of blood T cells in healthy people across ages. With a J-beta primer mix and a sample-barcoded 5' primer, a second PCR ran roughly 7 to 11 cycles. TCRdb redid the calling of the 5' RACE reads with MiXCR, one entry per CDR3 protein. This table holds 650,000 to 900,000 distinct CDR3 sequences, less than 80% found once. Sequencing was carried out using blood. These receptors originate from a man aged 30 to 45 in good health.

The chain couples TRBV18 to TRBJ2-5, with D tentatively TRBD2 (5 bases). The J call may be wrong; the DNA end is better matched by TRBJ2-7. There are 13 residues in the CDR3. Germline CDR1 KGHSH, CDR2 LQKENI. The CDR3 loop reads CASSRGATYEQYF. The CDR3 DNA follows: TGTGCCAGCTCACGGGGAGCAACCTACGAGCAGTACTTC.

The chain employs TRBV12-3 or TRBV12-4 and TRBJ2-3; weak D call: TRBD2 (5 bases). The CDR3 covers 14 residues. V dropped 4 bases and J dropped 3 bases, with 11 bases sitting between them. The CDR3 sequence is CASSCRPGTDTQYF. CDR3 nucleotides: TGTGCCAGCAGTTGCAGACCGGGGACAGATACGCAGTATTTT.

In DNA, the CDR3 is TGTGCCAGCAGCTCTCCCCCCGGACGCGAGCAGTACTTC. It encodes CASSSPPGREQYF. The V gene is TRBV9, the J gene TRBJ2-7; no firm D call. The CDR3 is made up of 13 amino acids. V dropped 4 bases and J dropped 6 bases, with 14 bases sitting between them. Germline V gene data show CDR1 as SGDLS and CDR2 as YYNGEE.

This chain connects TRBV20-1 to TRBJ2-1, with 8 bases matching TRBD1. The V gene's germline CDR1 is DFQATT and CDR2 SNEGSKA (reference sequence). The CDR3 extends over 18 amino acids. The V and J ends lost 3 bases and 10 bases, in that order; junction bases with no gene match: 23. As DNA, the CDR3 is TGCAGTGCTAGTCCAGTCGGTTCGTGGACAGGGACCCAAAAGGAGCAGTTCTTC. Translating gives CSASPVGSWTGTQKEQFF.

The chain recombines TRBV3-1 with TRBJ1-4; TRBD1 might be the D (6 bases). Germline CDR1 reads LGHDT; CDR2 reads YNNKEL (reference sequence). Trimming took 4 bases from V and 5 from J, leaving 14 bases between them. This CDR3 contains 15 residues. For the CDR3, the DNA is TGTGCCAGCAGCCCAGTACAGGGTGGAAATGAAAAACTGTTTTTT. As protein: CASSPVQGGNEKLFF.

The rearrangement joins TRBV6-2 or TRBV6-3 to TRBJ2-4; weak D call: TRBD1 (6 bases). The CDR3 totals 15 residues. Trimming took off 2 bases at V and 1 base at J, with 9 bases between the two ends. From germline, CDR1 is MNHEY and CDR2 SVGEGT. The CDR3, as DNA: TGTGCCAGCAGTTACCCAGGGGAGGCCAAAAACATTCAGTACTTC. Translating it yields CASSYPGEAKNIQYF.